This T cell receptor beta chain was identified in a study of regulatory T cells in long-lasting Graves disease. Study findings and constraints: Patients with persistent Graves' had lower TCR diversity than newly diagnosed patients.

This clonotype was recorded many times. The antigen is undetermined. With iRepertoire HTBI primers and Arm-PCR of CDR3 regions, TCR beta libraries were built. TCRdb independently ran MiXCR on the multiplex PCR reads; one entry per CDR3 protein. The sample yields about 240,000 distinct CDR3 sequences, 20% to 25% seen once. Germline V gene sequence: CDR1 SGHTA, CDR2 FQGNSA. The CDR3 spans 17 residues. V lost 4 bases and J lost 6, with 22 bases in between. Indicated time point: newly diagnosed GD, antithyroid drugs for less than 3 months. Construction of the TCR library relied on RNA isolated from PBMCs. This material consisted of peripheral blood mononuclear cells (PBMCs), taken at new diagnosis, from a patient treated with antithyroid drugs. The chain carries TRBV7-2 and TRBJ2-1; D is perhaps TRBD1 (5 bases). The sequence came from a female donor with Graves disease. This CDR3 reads CASSSPRLGRAVNEQFF. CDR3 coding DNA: TGTGCCAGCAGCTCCCCACGGCTGGGGCGAGCCGTCAATGAGCAGTTCTTC.